This T cell receptor beta chain is drawn from a study of control samples from healthy donors and cancer patients. Measured with immunoSEQ multiplex PCR; TCRdb has only the in-frame clones, and not every one. Seen here are 93,000 or so clones, about 89% observed once, and the top ten hold roughly 19%. Sample: PBMCs. The clonotype comes from a man aged 60-69 years with lung cancer.

CDR3 sequence reads: CASSFTTSPDTQYF. The CDR3 DNA follows: TGTGCCAGCAGTTTTACCACTAGCCCAGATACGCAGTATTTT. The rearrangement joins TRBV27 to TRBJ2-3; D is perhaps TRBD2 (6 bases). The CDR3 runs 14 residues. Between the trimmed V and J ends, which lost 3 bases and 4 bases, there was a span of 11 bases. Germline V lookup: CDR1 MNHEY, CDR2 SMNVEV (reference sequence).